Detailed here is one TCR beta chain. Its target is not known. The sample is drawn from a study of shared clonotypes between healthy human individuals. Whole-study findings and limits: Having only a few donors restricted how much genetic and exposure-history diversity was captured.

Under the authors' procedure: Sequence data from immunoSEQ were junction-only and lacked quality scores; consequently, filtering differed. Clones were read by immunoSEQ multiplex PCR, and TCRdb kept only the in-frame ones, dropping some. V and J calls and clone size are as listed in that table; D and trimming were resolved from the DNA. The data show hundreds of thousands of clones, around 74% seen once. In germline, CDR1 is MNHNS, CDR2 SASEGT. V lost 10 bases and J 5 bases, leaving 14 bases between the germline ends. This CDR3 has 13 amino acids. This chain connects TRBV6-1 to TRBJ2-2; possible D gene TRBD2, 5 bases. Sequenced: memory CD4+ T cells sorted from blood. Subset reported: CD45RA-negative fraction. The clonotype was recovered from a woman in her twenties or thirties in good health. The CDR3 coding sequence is TGTGCCACTTCGGGGTTTCAGACCGGGGAGCTGTTTTTT. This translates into CATSGFQTGELFF.